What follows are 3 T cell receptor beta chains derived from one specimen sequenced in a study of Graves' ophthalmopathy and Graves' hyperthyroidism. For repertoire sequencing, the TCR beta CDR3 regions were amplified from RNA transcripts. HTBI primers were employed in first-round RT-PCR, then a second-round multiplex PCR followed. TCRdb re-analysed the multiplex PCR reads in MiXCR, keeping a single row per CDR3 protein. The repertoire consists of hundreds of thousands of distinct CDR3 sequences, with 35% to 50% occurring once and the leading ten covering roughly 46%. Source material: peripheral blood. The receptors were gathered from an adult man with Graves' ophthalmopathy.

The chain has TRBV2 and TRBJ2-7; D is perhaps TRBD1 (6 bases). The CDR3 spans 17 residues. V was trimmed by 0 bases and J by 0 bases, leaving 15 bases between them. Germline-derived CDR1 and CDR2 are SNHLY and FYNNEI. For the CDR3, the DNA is TGTGCCAGCAGTGAAGCGCTTCAGGGGCCTAGCTCCTACGAGCAGTACTTC. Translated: CASSEALQGPSSYEQYF.

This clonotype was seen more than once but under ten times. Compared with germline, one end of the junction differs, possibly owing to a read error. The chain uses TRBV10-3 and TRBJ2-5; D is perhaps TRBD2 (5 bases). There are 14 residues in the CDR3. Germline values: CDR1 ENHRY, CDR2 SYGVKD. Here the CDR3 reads CASSYPGKQETQYF. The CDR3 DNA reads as TGTGCCAGCAGTTACCCCGGGAAGCAAGAGACCCAGTACTTC.

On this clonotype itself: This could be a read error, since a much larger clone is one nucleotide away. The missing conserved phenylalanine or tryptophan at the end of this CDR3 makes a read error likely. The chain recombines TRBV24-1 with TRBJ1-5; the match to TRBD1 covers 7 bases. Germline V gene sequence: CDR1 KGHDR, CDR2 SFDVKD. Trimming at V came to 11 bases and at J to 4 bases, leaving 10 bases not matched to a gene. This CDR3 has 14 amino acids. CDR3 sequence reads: CASRHRTGNQPQHS. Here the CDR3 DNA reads TGTGCCAGCCGGCACCGGACAGGTAATCAGCCCCAGCATTCT.